The 9 T cell receptor beta chains below all came from one sample that was sequenced in a study of identical twins. TCRdb fed the 5' RACE reads into MiXCR, producing one record per CDR3 protein. The table includes some 600,000 distinct CDR3 sequences, about 7.6% detected once. These sequences were also reported in another study, on yellow fever vaccine responses in identical twins.

Sequenced input: PBMCs. The receptors derive from a woman in her late teens or twenties in good health.

This chain uses TRBV20-1 with TRBJ2-7; either TRBD1 or TRBD2 may fit D (6 bases each). The CDR3 spans 13 residues. CDR1 DFQATT and CDR2 SNEGSKA come from the germline V gene (reference sequence). The V end was cut by 3 bases, the J end by 7 bases, with 16 bases between. The CDR3 spells CSARGGFLFEQYF. In nucleotides, the CDR3 is TGCAGTGCTAGGGGGGGCTTCTTATTTGAGCAGTACTTC.

This clonotype was observed at least ten times. The chain links TRBV12-3 or TRBV12-4 to TRBJ2-1, with 8 bases fitting TRBD1. This CDR3 spans 15 amino acids. V trimming: 3 bases; J trimming: 6 bases; junction bases outside the gene matches: 7. The CDR3 protein is CASSFPRQGSNEQFF. In nucleotides, the CDR3 is TGTGCCAGCAGTTTCCCACGACAGGGGTCCAATGAGCAGTTCTTC.

This clonotype came up many times. The chain carries TRBV5-6 and TRBJ2-5, with TRBD1 as a possible D gene (5 bases). V was shortened by 1 base and J by 7 bases, with 11 bases between the two germline ends. The CDR3 sequence is 13 residues long. Germline-derived CDR1 and CDR2 are SGHDT and YYEEEE. CDR3 sequence reads: CASSLTSQGTQYF. The CDR3 region has the DNA TGTGCCAGCAGCTTGACGAGCCAGGGGACCCAGTACTTC.

This clonotype occurred a few times. The V call is TRBV11-2, the J call TRBJ1-4; possible D gene TRBD1, 5 bases. Germline CDR1 and CDR2: SGHAT and FQNNGV. The CDR3 sequence is 15 residues long. V lost 4 bases, J lost 0 bases, and 9 bases lay in between. CDR3 DNA sequence: TGTGCCAGCAGCTCGGGGCGTCCAACTAATGAAAAACTGTTTTTT. Translating gives CASSSGRPTNEKLFF. Complete variable domain (other parts from reference TRBV11-2 and TRBJ1-4): EAGVAQSPRYKIIEKRQSVAFWCNPISGHATLYWYQQILGQGPKLLIQFQNNGVVDDSQLPKDRFSAERLKGVDSTLKIQPAKLEDSAVYLCASSSGRPTNEKLFFGSGTQLSVL.

This clonotype has ten or more counts. The chain links TRBV20-1 to TRBJ2-1; 9 bases are shared with TRBD2. The CDR3 runs 15 residues. Germline CDR1 DFQATT, CDR2 SNEGSKA (reference sequence). Trimming cost V 3 bases and J 4 bases; bases outside gene matches: 7. The CDR3 here is CSASPIAGAYNEQFF. DNA for the CDR3: TGCAGTGCTAGCCCCATAGCGGGGGCTTACAATGAGCAGTTCTTC.

This chain joins TRBV4-1 and TRBJ1-2; tentative D call: TRBD1 (6 bases). V shed 4 bases and J shed 4 bases, with 13 bases lying between them. From germline, CDR1 is MGHRA and CDR2 YSYEKL. There are 14 residues in the CDR3. In nucleotides, the CDR3 is TGCGCCAGCAGCCCTGGTGGGGGGCTCTATGGCTACACCTTC. It encodes CASSPGGGLYGYTF.

The table lists this clonotype with many counts. This CDR3 reads CASGGTSTEAFF. CDR3 in DNA: TGCGCCAGCGGGGGGACTAGCACTGAAGCTTTCTTT. The V and J genes are TRBV5-1 and TRBJ1-1; a possible D gene is TRBD1 (5 bases). V was clipped by 7 bases and J by 4 bases, with 11 bases between them. This CDR3 has 12 residues. Germline V CDR1 and CDR2: SGHRS, YFSETQ.

This clonotype turned up a few times. The rearrangement uses TRBV29-1 and TRBJ2-5, with no clear D. This CDR3 is built from 12 residues. V was trimmed by 5 bases and J by 2 bases, leaving 9 bases between them. CDR1 and CDR2 (germline): SQVTM, ANQGSEA. The CDR3 coding sequence is TGCAGCGTTCTGACCAATCAAGAGACCCAGTACTTC. Protein sequence: CSVLTNQETQYF.

This clonotype was observed many times. The V and J genes are TRBV12-3 or TRBV12-4 and TRBJ2-2; D may correspond to TRBD1 or TRBD2 (5 bases each). Deletions cut 10 bases from V and 0 bases from J, with 18 bases between. The CDR3 consists of 16 residues. CDR3 in DNA: TGTGCCACCAAGTTGGGGGTTAACCCGAACACCGGGGAGCTGTTTTTT. It is translated as CATKLGVNPNTGELFF.